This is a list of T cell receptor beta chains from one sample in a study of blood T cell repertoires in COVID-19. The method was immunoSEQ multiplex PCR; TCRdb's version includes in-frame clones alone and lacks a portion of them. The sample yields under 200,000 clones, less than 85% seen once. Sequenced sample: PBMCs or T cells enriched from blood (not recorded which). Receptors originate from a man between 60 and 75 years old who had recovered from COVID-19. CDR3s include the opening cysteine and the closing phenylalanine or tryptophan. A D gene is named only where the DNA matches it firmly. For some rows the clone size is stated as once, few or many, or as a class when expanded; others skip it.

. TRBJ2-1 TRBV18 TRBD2 TGTGCCAGCTCCCCAGCTAGCGGGAGTCACAATGAGCAGTTCTTC CASSPASGSHNEQFF
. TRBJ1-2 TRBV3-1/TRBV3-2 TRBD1 TGTGCCAGCAGCCTCGCAGGGGGCCACTACTATGGCTACACCTTC CASSLAGGHYYGYTF
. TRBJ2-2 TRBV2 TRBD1 TGTGCCAGCAGAGCCGGGACAGGGTACACCGGGGAGCTGTTTTTT CASRAGTGYTGELFF
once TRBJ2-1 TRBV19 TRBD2 TGTGCCAGTAGTATCGGCGGGAGCGTCTACAATGAGCAGTTCTTC CASSIGGSVYNEQFF
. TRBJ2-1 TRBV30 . TGTGCCTGGAGCTTTTCGCGGGGTAATGAGCAGTTCTTC CAWSFSRGNEQFF
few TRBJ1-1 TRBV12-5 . TGTGCTAGTGGTTTGGGACAAATCAACACTGAAGCTTTCTTT CASGLGQINTEAFF
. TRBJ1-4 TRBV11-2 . TGTGCCAGCAGCTTATCGGTCGCTCCGAGCTCCTTACTGTTTTTT CASSLSVAPSSLLFF
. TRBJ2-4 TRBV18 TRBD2 TGTGCCAGCTCACCCAGCGCGGGGGTGGTAGCCAAAAACATTCAGTACTTC CASSPSAGVVAKNIQYF
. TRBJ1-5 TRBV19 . TGTGCCAGTAGTGGAAGGGCGGGGGCCCGGGGCAATCAGCCCCAGCATTTT CASSGRAGARGNQPQHF
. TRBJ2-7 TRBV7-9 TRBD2 TGTGCCAGCAGCTCTCAAGGGGCGGGGGGGCCGCGAGAGCAGTACTTC CASSSQGAGGPREQYF
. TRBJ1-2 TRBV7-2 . TGTGCCAGCAGCCCTACAGGCGATGGCTACACCTTC CASSPTGDGYTF
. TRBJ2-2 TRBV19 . TGTGCCAGTAGTGCCCAGGGACGAGGGACAACCGGGGAGCTGTTTTTT CASSAQGRGTTGELFF
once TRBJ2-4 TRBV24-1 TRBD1 TGTGCCACCAGTGCCGCAGGGGGAAACATTCAGTACTTC CATSAAGGNIQYF
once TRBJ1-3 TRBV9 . TGTGCCAGCAGCGTAGCTACGGTGGGCCCGGGAGGAAACACCATATATTTT CASSVATVGPGGNTIYF
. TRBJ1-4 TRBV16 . TGTGCCAGCAGCCAATCAGTCTCTGGCGAAAAACTGTTTTTT CASSQSVSGEKLFF
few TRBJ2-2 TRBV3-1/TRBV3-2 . TGTGCCAGCAGCTCTCTAGGAACAGGGGAGCTGTTTTTT CASSSLGTGELFF
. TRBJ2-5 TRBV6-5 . TGTGCCAGCAGGTTACCGAGGGCCCCAGCGACCCAGTACTTC CASRLPRAPATQYF
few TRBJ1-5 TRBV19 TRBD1 TGTGCCAGTAGTGGGACAGGCAATCAGCCCCAGCATTTT CASSGTGNQPQHF
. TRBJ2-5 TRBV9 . TGTGCCAGCAGCGTAGCTAGACAGATGGGAGAGACCCAGTACTTC CASSVARQMGETQYF
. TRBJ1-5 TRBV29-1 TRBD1 TGCAGCGTTGTAGGACAGGGCCGTAATCAGCCCCAGCATTTT CSVVGQGRNQPQHF
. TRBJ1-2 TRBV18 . TGTGCCAGCTCACCCTCAGCGCGGGGCTACACCTTC CASSPSARGYTF
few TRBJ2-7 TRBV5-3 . TGTGCCAGAAGCTTGGCGCTGGACAGCGAGTCCTACGAGCAGTACTTC CARSLALDSESYEQYF
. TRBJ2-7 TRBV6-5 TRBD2 TGTGCCAGCAGTTACAGCGGGGGCTCCTACGAGCAGTACTTC CASSYSGGSYEQYF
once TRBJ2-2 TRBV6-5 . TGTGCCAGCAGTTACTCGCCCCCGGGCACCGGGGAGCTGTTTTTT CASSYSPPGTGELFF